Shown below are 29 T cell receptor beta chains from a single sample sequenced in a study of cytomegalovirus exposure and HLA in healthy donors. PCR involved 60 Vbeta and 13 Jbeta primers. Assay: immunoSEQ multiplex PCR; the TCRdb copy retains only in-frame clones and omits some. The table includes 150,000 to 200,000 clones, approximately 90% detected once. The specimen was PBMCs. Receptors originate from a boy between 2 and 10 years old in good health and CMV-seronegative.

As to this clone: The sample contains more than one DNA sequence encoding this CDR3. This chain joins TRBV6-5 and TRBJ1-1, with D perhaps TRBD1 (6 bases). The CDR3 has 13 amino acids. Trimming took off 6 bases at V and 1 base at J, with 9 bases between the two ends. Germline values: CDR1 MNHEY, CDR2 SVGAGI. CDR3 DNA sequence: TGTGCCAGCAGCTTACAGGGGAACACTGAAGCTTTCTTT. It encodes CASSLQGNTEAFF.

To note about this clone: The same CDR3 is also encoded by other DNA sequences in this sample. V gene TRBV7-6 combines with J gene TRBJ1-4; 9 bases agree with TRBD1. The CDR3 loop spans 15 amino acids. The V segment lost 4 bases and the J segment 14 bases; nucleotides outside the gene matches: 14. Germline V lookup: CDR1 SGHVS, CDR2 FNYEAQ. In DNA form, the CDR3 reads TGTGCCAGCAGCTCATCAGTCCCGGGACAGGGTGAGCTGTTTTTT. Translation: CASSSSVPGQGELFF.

This rearrangement joins TRBV30 to TRBJ2-1, with a weak D call TRBD2 (6 bases). The CDR3 runs 14 residues. CDR1 is GTSNPN, CDR2 SVGIG, per germline (reference sequence). Trimming removed 8 bases from V and 10 bases from J, with 24 bases in between. In nucleotides, the CDR3 is TGTGCCACGGGACGGGACTCCCTCTCAGGCGAGCAGTTCTTC. It specifies CATGRDSLSGEQFF.

The chain combines TRBV7-9 with TRBJ1-2; TRBD1 matches at 8 bases. Germline V CDR1 and CDR2: SEHNR, FQNEAQ (reference sequence). The CDR3 loop spans 15 amino acids. The J segment lost 6 bases and the V segment lost 5 bases, leaving 11 bases of the junction unmatched. This CDR3 is CASSGSPTGANGYTF. The CDR3 DNA reads TGTGCCAGCAGCGGAAGTCCGACAGGGGCTAATGGCTACACCTTC.

This clone has just one count. The V and J genes are TRBV6-1 and TRBJ2-1, with TRBD2 matching 9 bases. V shed 5 bases and J 7 bases; nucleotides not matched to a gene: 9. The CDR3 runs 15 residues. Germline-derived CDR1 and CDR2 are MNHNS and SASEGT. CDR3 sequence: CASSKQAGGRNEQFF. Here the CDR3 DNA reads TGTGCCAGCAGTAAGCAAGCGGGAGGTCGGAATGAGCAGTTCTTC.

This clone has only one observation. V and J are TRBV5-1 and TRBJ1-4; 8 nucleotides match TRBD1. This CDR3 region has 16 residues. In germline, CDR1 is SGHRS, CDR2 YFSETQ. V was clipped by 1 base and J by 5 bases; unmatched bases: 7. CDR3 amino acids: CASSLRQGARNEKLFF. In DNA form, the CDR3 reads TGCGCCAGCAGCTTGCGCCAGGGGGCGCGGAATGAAAAACTGTTTTTT.

J is TRBJ2-5 and V is TRBV10-3; 7 bases agree with TRBD1. CDR3 length: 13 amino acids. Unmatched junction bases numbered 12, after V lost 11 bases and J lost 6 bases. Germline V gene sequence: CDR1 ENHRY, CDR2 SYGVKD. Written as DNA, the CDR3 is TGTGCCGCCTCGTCGACAGGGCCGCAGACCCAGTACTTC. Protein: CAASSTGPQTQYF.

V gene TRBV7-9 combines with J gene TRBJ2-7; TRBD1 is a possible D gene (6 bases). The V gene's germline CDR1 is SEHNR and CDR2 FQNEAQ (reference sequence). The CDR3 contains 13 residues. V gave up 10 bases and J gave up 3 bases, with 16 bases separating them. CDR3 amino acids: CATSDRPFYEQYF. The CDR3 DNA sequence: TGTGCCACTTCCGACAGGCCATTCTACGAGCAGTACTTC.

The DNA for the CDR3 is TGTGCCAGCAGCGCCGTGGACAGGGAGGAGTACTTC. Its protein product is CASSAVDREEYF. The chain carries TRBV6-6 and TRBJ2-7, with 8 bases matching TRBD1. The CDR3 extends over 12 amino acids. The V segment lost 6 bases and the J segment 11 bases; nucleotides outside the gene matches: 9. Per germline, CDR1 MNHNY and CDR2 SVGAGI (reference sequence).

The chain carries TRBV28 and TRBJ2-5; 7 nucleotides match TRBD2. The CDR3 is made up of 16 amino acids. Germline V gene lookup returns CDR1 MDHEN and CDR2 SYDVKM. V lost 5 bases to trimming and J lost 1 base; unmatched junction nucleotides: 10. CDR3 DNA: TGTGCCAGCAGTCTAACGGTGCCGGGGGGCCAAGAGACCCAGTACTTC. The encoded protein is CASSLTVPGGQETQYF.

This rearrangement joins TRBV12-1 to TRBJ2-7; the table names TRBD2, a call not compared with the DNA. TRBV12-1 is a known pseudogene. The CDR3 has 16 amino acids. The CDR3 sequence is CASSFFPRRSSYEQYF. The CDR3 DNA reads TGTGCCAGCAGCTTTTTTCCGCGGCGGAGCTCCTACGAGCAGTACTTC.

CDR3 loop: CASSKGGSGWYEQYF. Here the CDR3 DNA reads TGTGCCAGCAGTAAAGGGGGTAGCGGGTGGTACGAGCAGTACTTC. The chain employs TRBV28 and TRBJ2-7; D perhaps matches TRBD2 (7 bases). V dropped 5 bases and J dropped 4 bases, with 18 bases sitting between them. CDR3 length: 15 amino acids. CDR1 is MDHEN, CDR2 SYDVKM, per germline.

The chain couples TRBV10-3 to TRBJ2-1; TRBD2 agrees at 7 bases. This CDR3 has 15 amino acids. Germline V gives CDR1 ENHRY, CDR2 SYGVKD. With V trimmed by 8 bases and J by 0 bases, 7 bases remained unmatched. CDR3 nucleotides: TGTGCCATCCGGGGGGTGACGGGCTCCTACAATGAGCAGTTCTTC. This sequence encodes CAIRGVTGSYNEQFF.

The chain joins TRBV11-2 to TRBJ1-2, with 7 bases fitting TRBD1. The CDR3 is 16 residues long. The germline gives CDR1 SGHAT, CDR2 FQNNGV. Trimming at V came to 5 bases and at J to 4 bases, leaving 13 bases not matched to a gene. CDR3 residues: CASSALRQGGTYGYTF. The CDR3 DNA reads TGTGCCAGCAGCGCACTAAGACAGGGAGGTACCTATGGCTACACCTTC.

This clone was detected only once. V usage is TRBV6-1 and J usage is TRBJ1-1, with 7 bases lining up with TRBD1. CDR3 length: 13 amino acids. The germline V gene encodes CDR1 MNHNS and CDR2 SASEGT. V was pared by 7 bases and J by 3 bases, with 5 bases of the junction left unmatched. The CDR3 here is CASKTQGYTEAFF. In DNA form, the CDR3 reads TGTGCCAGCAAAACACAGGGGTACACTGAAGCTTTCTTT.

The chain couples TRBV4-2 to TRBJ2-7; 7 positions agree with TRBD1. Unmatched junction bases numbered 6, after V lost 3 bases and J lost 4 bases. There are 14 residues in the CDR3. Germline CDR1 and CDR2: LGHNA and YNFKEQ. The CDR3 protein is CASSHRQGDYEQYF. DNA of the CDR3: TGTGCCAGCAGCCATCGACAGGGTGATTACGAGCAGTACTTC.

V and J are TRBV20-1 and TRBJ1-2; D remains ambiguous. This CDR3 has 11 amino acids. V lost 8 bases and J lost 4, with 11 bases in between. Germline-derived CDR1 and CDR2 are DFQATT and SNEGSKA (reference sequence). The CDR3 DNA follows: TGCAGTCTGAGCCCCTTCTATGGCTACACCTTC. Protein product: CSLSPFYGYTF.

This clone came up once. The J gene is TRBJ2-7, the V gene TRBV6-5; 7 positions agree with TRBD1. V lost 2 bases to trimming and J lost 2 bases; unmatched junction nucleotides: 6. The CDR3 consists of 15 residues. The germline V gene encodes CDR1 MNHEY and CDR2 SVGAGI. CDR3 in amino acids: CASSYAQGLPYEQYF. The CDR3 nucleotides read TGTGCCAGCAGTTACGCACAGGGGTTACCCTACGAGCAGTACTTC.

V and J are TRBV5-1 and TRBJ1-1; tentative D call: TRBD1 (6 bases). CDR3 length equals 14 residues. The germline V gene encodes CDR1 SGHRS and CDR2 YFSETQ. V gave up 0 bases and J gave up 3 bases, with 9 bases separating them. The CDR3 coding sequence is TGCGCCAGCAGCTTGGGCAGGGGATACACTGAAGCTTTCTTT. It specifies CASSLGRGYTEAFF.

The rearrangement joins TRBV5-1 to TRBJ1-1; D call uncertain. V gave up 5 bases and J gave up 0 bases, with 8 bases separating them. The CDR3 is 13 amino acids. Germline CDR1 SGHRS, CDR2 YFSETQ. The CDR3 DNA sequence: TGCGCCAGCAGGCTGAGTTTGAACACTGAAGCTTTCTTT. This sequence encodes CASRLSLNTEAFF.

The chain links TRBV7-2 to TRBJ1-2; 9 bases match TRBD1. The V and J ends lost 1 base and 5 bases, in that order; junction bases with no gene match: 8. This CDR3 is built from 16 residues. The V gene's germline CDR1 is SGHTA and CDR2 FQGNSA. CDR3 bases: TGTGCCAGCAGCTTAGGACTGGGGGACAGGGCATATGGCTACACCTTC. Translating gives CASSLGLGDRAYGYTF.

The chain carries TRBV5-4 and TRBJ2-1; no definite D call. The V end was cut by 0 bases, the J end by 8 bases, with 6 bases between. The CDR3 contains 12 residues. Germline V CDR1 and CDR2: SGHNT, YYREEE (reference sequence). The CDR3 loop reads CASSLVEHEQFF. The CDR3 DNA reads as TGTGCCAGCAGCTTGGTAGAGCATGAGCAGTTCTTC.

This clone was picked up one time. The V and J genes are TRBV28 and TRBJ2-5; weak D call: TRBD2 (5 bases). The CDR3 runs 14 residues. CDR1 is MDHEN and CDR2 is SYDVKM in the germline V gene. The germline V and J ends were trimmed by 4 bases and 3 bases, with 12 bases remaining between them. The CDR3 DNA is TGTGCCAGCAGTTATCTAGCAGCAAAAGAGACCCAGTACTTC. Translation: CASSYLAAKETQYF. The whole variable domain, remainder taken from reference TRBV28 and TRBJ2-5, is DVKVTQSSRYLVKRTGEKVFLECVQDMDHENMFWYRQDPGLGLRLIYFSYDVKMKEKGDIPEGYSVSREKKERFSLILESASTNQTSMYLCASSYLAAKETQYFGPGTRLLVL.

This chain links TRBV30 with TRBJ1-1, with 10 bases that match TRBD1. Germline V lookup: CDR1 GTSNPN, CDR2 SVGIG (reference sequence). The length of the CDR3 is 13 residues. J lost 8 bases, V lost 3 bases, and 6 bases had no gene match. CDR3 protein: CAWRSWDRGEAFF. The CDR3 DNA reads as TGTGCCTGGAGATCATGGGACAGGGGAGAAGCTTTCTTT.

The V gene is TRBV7-3, the J gene TRBJ2-1; 7 bases map to TRBD1. The CDR3 runs 15 residues. J was trimmed by 5 bases and V by 1 base; bases with no gene match: 5. Per germline, CDR1 SGHTA and CDR2 FQGTGA. This chain's CDR3 is CASSLRQGVNNEQFF. CDR3 bases: TGTGCCAGCAGCTTAAGGCAGGGGGTAAACAATGAGCAGTTCTTC.

The rearrangement uses TRBV28 and TRBJ1-5; 8 bases are a match to TRBD1. Germline V gene sequence: CDR1 MDHEN, CDR2 SYDVKM. This CDR3 is built from 16 residues. V shed 1 base, J shed 6 bases, and the junction held 8 bases outside the gene matches. The CDR3 DNA is TGTGCCAGCAGTTTATATACAGGGGGGCGACGTCAGCCCCAGCATTTT. This encodes CASSLYTGGRRQPQHF.

This rearrangement joins TRBV7-9 to TRBJ1-6; D perhaps matches TRBD1 (6 bases). Between the trimmed V and J ends, which lost 4 bases and 2 bases, there was a span of 12 bases. CDR3 size: 16 residues. CDR1 is SEHNR and CDR2 is FQNEAQ in the germline V gene (reference sequence). CDR3 sequence reads: CASSSPPGAYNSPLHF. In DNA, the CDR3 is TGTGCCAGCAGCTCTCCTCCAGGGGCCTATAATTCACCCCTCCACTTT.

The V gene is TRBV5-3, the J gene TRBJ1-1; 11 positions agree with TRBD1. TRBV5-3 is sorted into the ORF group, with uncertain function. This CDR3 is built from 14 residues. J gave up 8 bases and V 4 bases, and 7 bases lay outside the gene matches. Here the CDR3 reads CARSGGQGASEAFF. CDR3 DNA sequence: TGTGCCAGAAGCGGAGGACAGGGGGCCTCGGAAGCTTTCTTT.

The sample holds one count of this clone. This sequence joins TRBV5-1 and TRBJ2-6; 10 nucleotides agree with TRBD1. CDR1 is SGHRS and CDR2 is YFSETQ in the germline V gene. This CDR3 region has 17 residues. J lost 1 base, V lost 2 bases, and 3 bases had no gene match. The CDR3 DNA sequence: TGCGCCAGCAGCTTAGGGACAGGGGCGTCTGGGGCCAACGTCCTGACTTTC. Residues: CASSLGTGASGANVLTF.